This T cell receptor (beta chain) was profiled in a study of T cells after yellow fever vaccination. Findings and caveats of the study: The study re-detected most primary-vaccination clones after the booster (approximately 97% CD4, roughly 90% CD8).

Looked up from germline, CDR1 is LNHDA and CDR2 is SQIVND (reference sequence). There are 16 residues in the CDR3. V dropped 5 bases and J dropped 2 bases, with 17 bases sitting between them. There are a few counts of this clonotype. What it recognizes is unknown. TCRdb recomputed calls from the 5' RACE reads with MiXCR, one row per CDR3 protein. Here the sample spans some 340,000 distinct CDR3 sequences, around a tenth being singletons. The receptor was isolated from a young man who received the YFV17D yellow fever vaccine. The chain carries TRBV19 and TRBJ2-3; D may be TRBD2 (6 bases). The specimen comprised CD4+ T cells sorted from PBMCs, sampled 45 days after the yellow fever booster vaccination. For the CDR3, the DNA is TGTGCCAGTAGTCCCCGAGGTAGCGGATTCACAGATACGCAGTATTTT. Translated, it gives CASSPRGSGFTDTQYF.